The text below deals with one T cell receptor (beta chain). Healthy bone marrow donors supplied every sample. The data derive from a study of cytomegalovirus exposure and HLA in healthy donors. PCR primers comprised 60 Vbeta and 13 Jbeta primers. Here immunoSEQ multiplex PCR was the method, and the copy in TCRdb shows in-frame clones only, minus some. The table records approximately 68,000 clones, about 68% of them present only once. This CDR3 contains 16 residues. After removal of 1 base from V and 0 bases from J, the junction contained 5 bases not matched to a gene. Looked up from germline, CDR1 is LNHNV and CDR2 is YYDKDF (reference sequence).

The material sequenced was PBMCs. This TCR came from a woman aged 25 to 39 in good health and CMV-seropositive. The chain links TRBV15 to TRBJ2-7; TRBD1 agrees at 8 bases. The CDR3, as DNA: TGTGCCACCAGCAGAGTTTCTGGACAGGGCTCCTACGAGCAGTACTTC. It yields the protein CATSRVSGQGSYEQYF. Using reference TRBV15 and TRBJ2-7 for the parts outside the CDR3, the full variable domain is DAMVIQNPRYQVTQFGKPVTLSCSQTLNHNVMYWYQQKSSQAPKLLFHYYDKDFNNEADTPDNFQSRRPNTSFCFLDIRSPGLGDTAMYLCATSRVSGQGSYEQYFGPGTRLTVT.